The 30 T cell receptor beta chains below come from one sample, sequenced in a study of lymphopenia after photon versus proton radiotherapy. TCRdb keeps only in-frame clones here, not all; method: immunoSEQ multiplex PCR. The sample lists around 30,000 clones, nearly 90% seen once, with 5% to 8.5% in the top ten. Specimen: peripheral blood, collected from a patient treated with proton-based radiotherapy. These receptors all come from a woman aged 70-85 years with pancreatic cancer. Some clones in this sample may be carry-over from other donors' samples.

Sample share makes this clone medium-sized. The rearrangement joins TRBV11-1 to TRBJ1-3, with a tentative D call TRBD1 (5 bases). With 4 bases removed from V and 0 bases from J, the gap between germline ends came to 10 bases. The CDR3 has 15 residues. Germline-derived CDR1 and CDR2 are SGHAT and FQDESV (reference sequence). The CDR3 DNA sequence: TGTGCCAGCAGCTATGGGACGGACTCTGGAAACACCATATATTTT. Its translation is CASSYGTDSGNTIYF.

This rearrangement joins TRBV5-1 to TRBJ1-1; 12 bases line up with TRBD1. This CDR3 contains 17 residues. The J segment lost 10 bases and the V segment lost 4 bases, leaving 17 bases of the junction unmatched. Germline V gene sequence: CDR1 SGHRS, CDR2 YFSETQ. Here the CDR3 reads CASSPGTGGLIVRVAFF. For the CDR3, the DNA is TGCGCCAGCAGCCCCGGGACAGGGGGCCTAATAGTGAGGGTAGCTTTCTTT.

This clone was recorded once. The gene calls are TRBV9 and TRBJ2-1; TRBD1 matches at 12 bases. With 3 bases clipped from V and 9 bases from J, the junction kept 4 bases outside the gene matches. CDR1 SGDLS and CDR2 YYNGEE come from the germline V gene. There are 14 residues in the CDR3. In DNA form, the CDR3 reads TGTGCCAGCAGCGGGGGACAGGGGGCTGGTGAGCAGTTCTTC. Translated, it gives CASSGGQGAGEQFF.

The rearrangement joins TRBV6-6 to TRBJ2-2; D unresolved. The germline gives CDR1 MNHNY, CDR2 SVGAGI (reference sequence). The CDR3 has 13 residues. V was shortened by 6 bases and J by 4 bases, with 9 bases between the two germline ends. CDR3 in amino acids: CASSPLGTGELFF. Written as DNA, the CDR3 is TGTGCCAGCAGCCCTCTGGGCACCGGGGAGCTGTTTTTT.

The genes are TRBV7-2 and TRBJ2-2, with 7 bases aligning to TRBD2. The CDR3 runs 15 residues. Looked up from germline, CDR1 is SGHTA and CDR2 is FQGNSA. Germline trimming cut 1 base from V and 4 bases from J; bases unmatched to any gene: 3. CDR3 residues: CASSLGDYSTGELFF. CDR3 nucleotide sequence: TGTGCCAGCAGCTTAGGGGACTATTCCACCGGGGAGCTGTTTTTT.

This clone appeared once. The chain combines TRBV7-2 with TRBJ2-7; TRBD1 matches 7 bases. The CDR3 consists of 16 residues. CDR1 SGHTA and CDR2 FQGNSA come from the germline V gene. V lost 5 bases to trimming and J lost 1 base; unmatched junction nucleotides: 11. DNA of the CDR3: TGTGCCAGCAGCCCCAGGAGGACAGGCTTTTCCTACGAGCAGTACTTC. Its translation: CASSPRRTGFSYEQYF. Combining the CDR3 with reference TRBV7-2 and TRBJ2-7 gives the whole variable domain GAGVSQSPSNKVTEKGKDVELRCDPISGHTALYWYRQSLGQGLEFLIYFQGNSAPDKSGLPSDRFSAERTGGSVSTLTIQRTQQEDSAVYLCASSPRRTGFSYEQYFGPGTRLTVT.

The CDR3, as DNA: TGTGCCACCAGCAGAGGGAGCCCTACCGGGGAGACCCAGTACTTC. Amino acid sequence: CATSRGSPTGETQYF. The genes are TRBV15 and TRBJ2-5, with no clear D. This CDR3 spans 15 amino acids. CDR1 and CDR2 from the germline V gene are LNHNV and YYDKDF (reference sequence). V was trimmed by 1 base and J by 5 bases, leaving 14 bases between them.

V and J are TRBV28 and TRBJ2-7, with 7 bases identical to TRBD2. V lost 4 bases to trimming and J lost 2 bases; unmatched junction nucleotides: 11. CDR3 size: 16 residues. Germline CDR1 is MDHEN and CDR2 is SYDVKM. The CDR3 protein is CASSSPKIAGAYEQYF. For the CDR3, the DNA is TGTGCCAGCAGTTCCCCAAAAATAGCGGGCGCCTACGAGCAGTACTTC.

CDR3 nucleotides: TGTGCCAGCAGTTTAATCAGAATTGGTTTCGCAGGGATTAACGAGCAGTACTTC. Its protein is CASSLIRIGFAGINEQYF. The chain couples TRBV28 to TRBJ2-7; possible D gene TRBD1, 5 bases. The V gene lost 2 bases and the J gene lost 5 bases, with 25 bases spanning the gap. Looked up from germline, CDR1 is MDHEN and CDR2 is SYDVKM. The CDR3 contains 18 residues.

Concerning this clone: The junction differs from germline at one of its ends, possibly a read error. V is TRBV7-9 and J is TRBJ2-7, with TRBD2 matching 11 bases. Germline V gene data show CDR1 as SEHNR and CDR2 as FQNEAQ (reference sequence). There are 16 residues in the CDR3. The CDR3 region has the DNA TGTGCCAGCAGCCCCCTACTAGCGGGAGCGGGCTTCGTGTTGGCCTTC. It yields the protein CASSPLLAGAGFVLAF.

The chain combines TRBV19 with TRBJ2-7; 10 bases line up with TRBD1. The CDR3 runs to 16 residues. The V segment lost 1 base and the J segment 3 bases; nucleotides outside the gene matches: 6. The germline CDR1 and CDR2 sequences are LNHDA and SQIVND (reference sequence). CDR3 DNA sequence: TGTGCCAGTAGTATAGCTTACGGACAGGGGGTCTACGAGCAGTACTTC. Its translation is CASSIAYGQGVYEQYF.

The chain is built from TRBV7-2 and TRBJ1-1; 9 bases align to TRBD1. V gave up 5 bases and J gave up 5 bases; unmatched junction bases: 9. The germline V gene encodes CDR1 SGHTA and CDR2 FQGNSA. The CDR3 spans 15 residues. The CDR3 sequence is CASSPGTGRRTEAFF. CDR3 bases: TGTGCCAGCAGCCCCGGGACAGGGAGAAGGACTGAAGCTTTCTTT.

The V gene is TRBV7-2, the J gene TRBJ2-6; D call uncertain. Trimming took 2 bases from V and 0 from J, leaving 5 bases between them. CDR3 length equals 15 residues. Germline CDR1 is SGHTA and CDR2 is FQGNSA. Here the CDR3 DNA reads TGTGCCAGCAGCTTACTGGGCTCTGGGGCCAACGTCCTGACTTTC. The encoded protein is CASSLLGSGANVLTF. The full variable domain, rest sourced from reference TRBV7-2 and TRBJ2-6, is GAGVSQSPSNKVTEKGKDVELRCDPISGHTALYWYRQSLGQGLEFLIYFQGNSAPDKSGLPSDRFSAERTGGSVSTLTIQRTQQEDSAVYLCASSLLGSGANVLTFGAGSRLTVL.

This clone was detected a few times. This chain connects TRBV4-2 to TRBJ1-2; D call uncertain. The CDR3 loop spans 16 amino acids. Trimming removed 0 bases from V and 1 base from J, with 12 bases in between. The germline gives CDR1 LGHNA, CDR2 YNFKEQ. For the CDR3, the DNA is TGTGCCAGCAGCCAAGATGGAGGGCGGGTTAACTATGGCTACACCTTC. As protein: CASSQDGGRVNYGYTF.

The chain couples TRBV19 to TRBJ2-6; D is possibly TRBD1 (5 bases). The CDR3 covers 13 residues. The V gene lost 5 bases and the J gene lost 5 bases, with 7 bases spanning the gap. Germline CDR1 and CDR2: LNHDA and SQIVND (reference sequence). This chain's CDR3 is CASSAGRANVLTF. DNA of the CDR3: TGTGCCAGTAGTGCAGGGAGGGCCAACGTCCTGACTTTC.

This clone was found once. The junction differs from germline at one of its ends, possibly a read error. The chain is built from TRBV7-7 and TRBJ2-3; 9 nucleotides line up with TRBD2. The CDR3 has 18 residues. Germline CDR1 SSHAT, CDR2 FNYEAQ (reference sequence). For the CDR3, the DNA is TGTGCTAGCAGCCGAAATGCTTGGCGGGAGGGCCGCAAAGATACGCAGTATTTT. Translation gives CASSRNAWREGRKDTQYF.

The chain couples TRBV27 to TRBJ2-7, with a possible D match to TRBD1 (5 bases). The V and J ends lost 6 bases and 0 bases respectively, with 12 bases between them. CDR1 is MNHEY and CDR2 is SMNVEV in the germline V gene (reference sequence). The CDR3 loop spans 14 amino acids. The CDR3 is CASRKVDNSYEQYF. The CDR3 coding sequence is TGTGCCAGCAGGAAAGTGGACAACTCCTACGAGCAGTACTTC.

The J gene is TRBJ1-2, the V gene TRBV18; 8 nucleotides line up with TRBD1. This CDR3 spans 13 amino acids. With 8 bases clipped from V and 3 bases from J, the junction kept 5 bases outside the gene matches. Looked up from germline, CDR1 is KGHSH and CDR2 is LQKENI. This chain's CDR3 is CASLQDRDYGYTF. The CDR3 DNA reads as TGTGCCAGCCTACAGGACAGGGACTATGGCTACACCTTC.

The gene calls are TRBV5-1 and TRBJ2-5; 15 bases are a match to TRBD2. The junction had 3 bases not matched to a gene; V was cut back by 3 bases and J by 0 bases. The V gene's germline CDR1 is SGHRS and CDR2 YFSETQ. The CDR3 contains 17 residues. The CDR3 bases are TGCGCCAGCAGCTCTGGACTAGCGGGAGGGTACCAAGAGACCCAGTACTTC. Its protein product is CASSSGLAGGYQETQYF.

The CDR3 protein is CASSQDRAQVETQYF. CDR3 in DNA: TGTGCCAGCAGTCAGGACAGGGCACAAGTGGAGACCCAGTACTTC. The chain is built from TRBV2 and TRBJ2-5, with TRBD1 matching over 8 bases. CDR1 SNHLY and CDR2 FYNNEI come from the germline V gene. V lost 5 bases, J lost 5 bases, and 10 bases stayed unmatched. The CDR3 is made up of 15 amino acids.

The chain employs TRBV21-1 and TRBJ2-7; the table's D call, TRBD1, has no DNA check behind it. TRBV21-1 has pseudogene status. The CDR3 has 12 residues. The CDR3 loop is CASSTRAYSRYF. In DNA, the CDR3 is TGTGCCAGCAGCACAAGAGCTTACAGCCGGTACTTC.

The chain joins TRBV27 to TRBJ2-5; D gene uncertain. Trimming stripped 8 bases from V and 1 base from J, with 5 bases between. This CDR3 is 11 amino acids long. CDR1 is MNHEY and CDR2 is SMNVEV in the germline V gene (reference sequence). The CDR3 nucleotides read TGTGCCAGCGGTCCCCAAGAGACCCAGTACTTC. This codes for CASGPQETQYF.

The chain uses TRBV28 and TRBJ1-3; 8 bases fit TRBD1. From germline, CDR1 is MDHEN and CDR2 SYDVKM. V was clipped by 5 bases and J by 2 bases; unmatched bases: 8. The CDR3 has 16 residues. CDR3 coding DNA: TGTGCCAGCAGTCTGATCCAGGGGGCCCCTGGAAACACCATATATTTT. Translated, it gives CASSLIQGAPGNTIYF.

The chain recombines TRBV7-2 with TRBJ1-2; D uncertain. The CDR3 contains 12 residues. Germline V lookup: CDR1 SGHTA, CDR2 FQGNSA. V lost 2 bases, J lost 6 bases, and 7 bases lay in between. CDR3 bases: TGTGCCAGCAGCTTAAGGGCGCATGGCTACACCTTC. The encoded protein is CASSLRAHGYTF.

The chain links TRBV6-6 to TRBJ1-5; possibly TRBD1 for D (6 bases). This CDR3 spans 13 amino acids. Germline V gene lookup returns CDR1 MNHNY and CDR2 SVGAGI (reference sequence). The ends were cut back, 6 bases at V and 7 bases at J, with 13 bases in the middle. CDR3 in amino acids: CASSSGVEQPQHF. The DNA for the CDR3 is TGTGCCAGCAGCTCAGGGGTCGAGCAGCCCCAGCATTTT.

V gene TRBV7-3 combines with J gene TRBJ2-3; TRBD2 agrees at 14 bases. Germline V gene lookup returns CDR1 SGHTA and CDR2 FQGTGA. The CDR3 runs 16 residues. V shed 5 bases and J 6 bases; nucleotides not matched to a gene: 7. Written as DNA, the CDR3 is TGTGCCAGCAGCCCCCGACTAGCGGGAGGGTGGGATACGCAGTATTTT. Amino acid sequence: CASSPRLAGGWDTQYF.

This chain connects TRBV6-5 to TRBJ1-2; D is unclear. Trimming removed 6 bases from V and 3 bases from J, with 14 bases in between. In germline, CDR1 is MNHEY, CDR2 SVGAGI. This CDR3 contains 14 residues. The CDR3 coding sequence is TGTGCCAGCAGCCAAGACTGGTCCGACTATGGCTACACCTTC. This translates into CASSQDWSDYGYTF.

The rearrangement links TRBV10-3 to TRBJ1-1; tentative D call: TRBD1 (5 bases). This CDR3 is 12 amino acids long. V was trimmed by 8 bases and J by 0 bases, leaving 7 bases between them. Germline V gene lookup returns CDR1 ENHRY and CDR2 SYGVKD. CDR3 DNA sequence: TGTGCCATCGGGGCATTGAACACTGAAGCTTTCTTT. It encodes CAIGALNTEAFF.

The V call is TRBV27, the J call TRBJ1-5; 7 bases map to TRBD1. Germline V gives CDR1 MNHEY, CDR2 SMNVEV (reference sequence). The V and J ends lost 4 bases and 4 bases, in that order; junction bases with no gene match: 13. The CDR3 covers 17 residues. The CDR3 bases are TGTGCCAGCAGTTCCTCACCTTCGACAGGGCCTAATCAGCCCCAGCATTTT. It specifies CASSSSPSTGPNQPQHF.

The rearrangement links TRBV9 to TRBJ2-3; D remains unclear. The length of the CDR3 is 15 residues. The ends were cut back, 0 bases at V and 2 bases at J, with 10 bases in the middle. The V gene's germline CDR1 is SGDLS and CDR2 YYNGEE. The CDR3 bases are TGTGCCAGCAGCGTAGAGGGCAGTTTCACAGATACGCAGTATTTT. Translated: CASSVEGSFTDTQYF.